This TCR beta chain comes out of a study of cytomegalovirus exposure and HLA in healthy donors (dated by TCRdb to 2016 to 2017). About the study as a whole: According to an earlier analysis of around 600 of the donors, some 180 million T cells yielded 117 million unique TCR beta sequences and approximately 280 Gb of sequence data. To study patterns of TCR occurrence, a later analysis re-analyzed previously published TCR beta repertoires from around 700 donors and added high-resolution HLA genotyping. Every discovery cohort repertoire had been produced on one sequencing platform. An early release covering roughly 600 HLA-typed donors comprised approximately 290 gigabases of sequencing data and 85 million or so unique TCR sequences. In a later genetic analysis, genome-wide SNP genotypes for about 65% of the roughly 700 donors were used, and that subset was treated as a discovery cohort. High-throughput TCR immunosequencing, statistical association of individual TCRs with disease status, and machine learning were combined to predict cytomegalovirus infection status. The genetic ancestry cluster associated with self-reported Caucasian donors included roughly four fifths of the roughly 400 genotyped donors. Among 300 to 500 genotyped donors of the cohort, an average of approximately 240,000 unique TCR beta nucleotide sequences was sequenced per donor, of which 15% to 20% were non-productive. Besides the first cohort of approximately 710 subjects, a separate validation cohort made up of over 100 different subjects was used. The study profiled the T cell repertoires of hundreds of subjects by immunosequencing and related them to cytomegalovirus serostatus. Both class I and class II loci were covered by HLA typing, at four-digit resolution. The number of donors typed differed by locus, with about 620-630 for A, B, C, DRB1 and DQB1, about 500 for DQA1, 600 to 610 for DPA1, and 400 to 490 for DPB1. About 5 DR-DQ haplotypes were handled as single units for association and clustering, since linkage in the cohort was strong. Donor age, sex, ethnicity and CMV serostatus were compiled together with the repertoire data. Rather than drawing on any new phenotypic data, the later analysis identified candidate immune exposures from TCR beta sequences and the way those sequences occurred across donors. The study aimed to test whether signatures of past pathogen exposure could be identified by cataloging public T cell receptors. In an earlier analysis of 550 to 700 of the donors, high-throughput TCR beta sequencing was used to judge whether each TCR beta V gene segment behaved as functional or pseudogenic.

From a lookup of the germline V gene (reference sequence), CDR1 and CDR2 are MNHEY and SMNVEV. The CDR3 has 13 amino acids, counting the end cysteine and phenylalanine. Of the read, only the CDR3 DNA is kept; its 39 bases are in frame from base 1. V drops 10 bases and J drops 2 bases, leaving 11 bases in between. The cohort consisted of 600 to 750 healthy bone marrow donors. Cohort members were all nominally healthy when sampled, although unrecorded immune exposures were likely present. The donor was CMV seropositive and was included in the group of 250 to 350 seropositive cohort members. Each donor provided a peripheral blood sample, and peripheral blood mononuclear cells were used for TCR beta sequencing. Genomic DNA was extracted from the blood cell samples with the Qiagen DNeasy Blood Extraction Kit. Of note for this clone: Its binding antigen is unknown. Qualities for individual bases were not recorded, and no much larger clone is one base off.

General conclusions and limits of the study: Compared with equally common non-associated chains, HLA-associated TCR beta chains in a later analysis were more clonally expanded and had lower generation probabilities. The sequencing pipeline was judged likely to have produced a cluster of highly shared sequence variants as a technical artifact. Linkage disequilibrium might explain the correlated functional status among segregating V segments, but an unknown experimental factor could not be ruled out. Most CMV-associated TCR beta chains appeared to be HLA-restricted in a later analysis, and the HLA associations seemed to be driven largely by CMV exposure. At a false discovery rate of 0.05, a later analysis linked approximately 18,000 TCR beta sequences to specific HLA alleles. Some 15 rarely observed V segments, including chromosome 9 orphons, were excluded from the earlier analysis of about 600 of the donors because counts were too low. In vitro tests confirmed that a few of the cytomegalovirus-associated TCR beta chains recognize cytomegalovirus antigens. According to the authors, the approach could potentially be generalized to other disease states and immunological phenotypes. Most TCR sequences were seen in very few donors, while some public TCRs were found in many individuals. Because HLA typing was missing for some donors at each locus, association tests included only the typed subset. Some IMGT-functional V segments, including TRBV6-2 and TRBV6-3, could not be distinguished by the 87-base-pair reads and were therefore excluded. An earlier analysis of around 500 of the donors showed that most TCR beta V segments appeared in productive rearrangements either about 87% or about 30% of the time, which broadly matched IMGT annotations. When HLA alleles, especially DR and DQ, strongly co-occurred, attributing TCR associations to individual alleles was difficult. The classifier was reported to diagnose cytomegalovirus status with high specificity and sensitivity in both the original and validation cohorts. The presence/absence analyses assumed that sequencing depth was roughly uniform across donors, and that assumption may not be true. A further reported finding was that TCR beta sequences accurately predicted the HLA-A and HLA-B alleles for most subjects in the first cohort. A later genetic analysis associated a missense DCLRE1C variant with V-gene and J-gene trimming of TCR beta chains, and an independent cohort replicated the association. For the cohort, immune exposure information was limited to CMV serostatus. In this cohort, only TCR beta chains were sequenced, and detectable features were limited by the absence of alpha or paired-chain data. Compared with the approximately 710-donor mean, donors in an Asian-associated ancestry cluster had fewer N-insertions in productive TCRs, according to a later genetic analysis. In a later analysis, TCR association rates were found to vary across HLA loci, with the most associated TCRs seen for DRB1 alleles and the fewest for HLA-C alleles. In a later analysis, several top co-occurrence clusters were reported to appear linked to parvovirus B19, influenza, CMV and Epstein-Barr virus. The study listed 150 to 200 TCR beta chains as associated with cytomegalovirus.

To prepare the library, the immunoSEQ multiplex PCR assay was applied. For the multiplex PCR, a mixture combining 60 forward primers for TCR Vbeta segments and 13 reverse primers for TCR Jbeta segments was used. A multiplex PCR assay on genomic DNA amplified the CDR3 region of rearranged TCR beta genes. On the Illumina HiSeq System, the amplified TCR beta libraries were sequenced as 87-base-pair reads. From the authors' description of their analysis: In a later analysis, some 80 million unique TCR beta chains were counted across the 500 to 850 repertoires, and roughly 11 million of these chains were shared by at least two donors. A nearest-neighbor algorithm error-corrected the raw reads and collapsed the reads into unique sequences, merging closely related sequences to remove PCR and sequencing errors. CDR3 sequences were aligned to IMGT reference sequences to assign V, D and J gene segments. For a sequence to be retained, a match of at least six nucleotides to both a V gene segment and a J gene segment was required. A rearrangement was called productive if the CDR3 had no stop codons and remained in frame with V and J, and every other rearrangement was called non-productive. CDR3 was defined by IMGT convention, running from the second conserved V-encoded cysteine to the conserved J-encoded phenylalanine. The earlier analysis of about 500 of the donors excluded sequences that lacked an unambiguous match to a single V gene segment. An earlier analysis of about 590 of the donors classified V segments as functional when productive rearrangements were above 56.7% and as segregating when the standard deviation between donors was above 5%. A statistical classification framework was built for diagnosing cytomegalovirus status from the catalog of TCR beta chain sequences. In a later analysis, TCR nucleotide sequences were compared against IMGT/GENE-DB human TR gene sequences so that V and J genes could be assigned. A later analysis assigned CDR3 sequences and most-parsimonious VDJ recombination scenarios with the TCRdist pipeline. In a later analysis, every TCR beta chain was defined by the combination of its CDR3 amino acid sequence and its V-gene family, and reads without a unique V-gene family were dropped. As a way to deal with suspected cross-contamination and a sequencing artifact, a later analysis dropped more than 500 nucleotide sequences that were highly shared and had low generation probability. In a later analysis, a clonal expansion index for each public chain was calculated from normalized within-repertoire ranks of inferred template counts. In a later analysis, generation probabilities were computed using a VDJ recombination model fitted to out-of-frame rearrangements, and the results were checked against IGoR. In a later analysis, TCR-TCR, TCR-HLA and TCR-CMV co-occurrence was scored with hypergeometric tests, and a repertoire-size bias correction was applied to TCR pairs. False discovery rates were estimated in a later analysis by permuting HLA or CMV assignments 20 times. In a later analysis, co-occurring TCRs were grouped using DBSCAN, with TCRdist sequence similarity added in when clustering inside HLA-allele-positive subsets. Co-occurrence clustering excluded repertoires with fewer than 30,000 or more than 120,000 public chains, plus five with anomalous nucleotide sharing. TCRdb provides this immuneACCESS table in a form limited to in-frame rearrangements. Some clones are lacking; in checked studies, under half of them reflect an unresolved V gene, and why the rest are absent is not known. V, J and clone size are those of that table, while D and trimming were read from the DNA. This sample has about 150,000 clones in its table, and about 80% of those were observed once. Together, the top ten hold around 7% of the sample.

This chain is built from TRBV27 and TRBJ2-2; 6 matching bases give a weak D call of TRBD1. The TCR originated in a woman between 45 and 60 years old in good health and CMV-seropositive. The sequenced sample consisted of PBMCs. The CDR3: CATEGGNTGELFF. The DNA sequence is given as TGTGCCACCGAAGGGGGTAACACCGGGGAGCTGTTTTTT.